The rows below give T cell receptor beta chains drawn from one sample of a study of blood T cell repertoires in COVID-19. Measured with immunoSEQ multiplex PCR; TCRdb has only the in-frame clones, and not every one. The sample contains over 65,000 clones, over 85% of which appear only once. The sequenced material came from peripheral blood. These receptors were obtained from a man aged 50 to 60 with active COVID-19. Both conserved end residues are part of each CDR3.

v_call	j_call	cdr3_aa
TRBV21-1	TRBJ2-1	CARCSEQFF
TRBV12-3/TRBV12-4	TRBJ2-7	CASTTYLASEQYF
TRBV10-1	TRBJ2-7	CASSEPLAGAYEQYF
TRBV25-1	TRBJ1-3	CASSGEPVGNTIYF
TRBV5-1	TRBJ1-1	CASSGPPMGPISLNTEAFF
TRBV20-1	TRBJ2-7	CSASTGHEQYF
TRBV15	TRBJ2-1	CATSKNLLADEQFF
TRBV5-1	TRBJ2-5	CASSLAQGRKETQYF
TRBV5-1	TRBJ2-7	CASSAGRTEQYF
TRBV30	TRBJ1-6	CAWSLIRGRHSPLHF
TRBV11-2	TRBJ2-1	CASSLSLLGPYNEQFF
TRBV7-8	TRBJ2-1	CASSLPREENSYNEQFF
TRBV9	TRBJ2-2	CASSVGQGMTGELFF
TRBV5-8	TRBJ2-7	CASIGQGSGHYEQYF
TRBV6-5	TRBJ1-2	CASSYTDSIYGYTF
TRBV6-5	TRBJ2-5	CASRIQGVGETQYF
TRBV4-2	TRBJ2-5	CASSQTSTPGLAGVREETQYF
TRBV7-3	TRBJ2-1	CASSHIEGEQFF
TRBV7-2	TRBJ2-7	CASSLGGGSSYEQYF
TRBV6-1	TRBJ2-7	CASSEDGGSTYEQYF
TRBV4-2	TRBJ1-2	CASSQEVAQGTGGYTF
TRBV19	TRBJ1-5	CASSIADRNNQPQHF
TRBV28	TRBJ1-2	CASSLADRGKHGYTF
TRBV28	TRBJ2-5	CASGSGGGVWQETQYF
TRBV28	TRBJ2-6	CASRPTAARSNSGANVLTF
TRBV28	TRBJ1-2	CASSSGGELGGYTF
TRBV28	TRBJ2-1	CASTLSGIAHEQFF
TRBV15	TRBJ2-3	CATSRGSSGGSDTQYF
TRBV5-1	TRBJ1-1	CASSLDPGVDTEAFF
TRBV29-1	TRBJ2-5	CSVGARDRETQYF
TRBV7-2	TRBJ1-2	CASREGGIYGYTF
TRBV19	TRBJ1-5	CASSIMVGGESNQPQHF
TRBV19	TRBJ1-1	CASSTLTGTVNTEAFF
TRBV30	TRBJ2-2	CAWSAGTGELFF
TRBV5-1	TRBJ1-1	CASSFSGVAEAFF
TRBV7-9	TRBJ1-2	CASSLAGDYGYTF
TRBV2	TRBJ2-7	CASSGTSGAGGEQYF
TRBV4-2	TRBJ2-6	CASSQEQGNVVGANVLTF
TRBV9	TRBJ2-5	CASSVVGTGGRETQYF
TRBV7-6	TRBJ2-6	CASSFLPIPMQTGANVLTF
TRBV6-6	TRBJ1-2	CASRSQGVSYGYTF
TRBV9	TRBJ2-5	CASSVGSYQETQYF
TRBV7-3	TRBJ1-1	CASSSRGVAEAFF
TRBV14	TRBJ1-2	CASSPLRDRKNYGYTF
TRBV5-6	TRBJ2-3	CASSLGVAGGTDTQYF
TRBV9	TRBJ2-5	CASSVEGGLVETQYF
TRBV6-1	TRBJ2-5	CASSEAWAGGQETQYF
TRBV5-1	TRBJ2-3	CASSYGGSVTDTQYF
TRBV6-1	TRBJ1-5	CASSDRGHSNQPQHF
TRBV9	TRBJ2-2	CASSVLATGELFF
TRBV5-1	TRBJ2-5	CASSLDGGGHQETQYF
TRBV7-2	TRBJ1-1	CASSLGGLTEAFF